The sequence of this TCR beta chain was determined in a study of blood T cell repertoires in COVID-19. The method was immunoSEQ multiplex PCR; TCRdb's version includes in-frame clones alone and lacks a portion of them. The data hold some 120,000 clones, with approximately 80% observed a single time. The V end was cut by 5 bases, the J end by 2 bases, with 15 bases between. Germline V CDR1 and CDR2: SGHVS, FQNEAQ. The CDR3 has 15 amino acids. This chain connects TRBV7-8 to TRBJ2-5; weak D call: TRBD2 (5 bases). This TCR came from a man between 60 and 75 years old with acute or convalescent COVID-19. Material: peripheral blood. CDR3 coding DNA: TGTGCCAGCAGCCCCCGGGAAGGAATACAAGAGACCCAGTACTTC. This sequence encodes CASSPREGIQETQYF.